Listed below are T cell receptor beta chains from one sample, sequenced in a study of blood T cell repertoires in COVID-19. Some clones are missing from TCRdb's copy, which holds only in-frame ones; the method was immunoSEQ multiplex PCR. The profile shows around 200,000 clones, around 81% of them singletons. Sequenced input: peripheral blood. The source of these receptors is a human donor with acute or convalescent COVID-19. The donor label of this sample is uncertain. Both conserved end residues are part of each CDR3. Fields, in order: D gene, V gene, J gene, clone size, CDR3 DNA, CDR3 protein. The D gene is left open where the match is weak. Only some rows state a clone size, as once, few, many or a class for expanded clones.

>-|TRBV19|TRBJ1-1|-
TGTGCCAGTAGCACCCAGGCGAACACTGAAGCTTTCTTT
CASSTQANTEAFF
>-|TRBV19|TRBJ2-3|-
TGTGCCAGTAGCCCTATCGGGGGGCTGGTCACAGATACGCAGTATTTT
CASSPIGGLVTDTQYF
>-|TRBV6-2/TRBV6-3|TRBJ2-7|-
TGTGCCAGCAGTCACGGGGGACCCGACGAGCAGTACTTC
CASSHGGPDEQYF
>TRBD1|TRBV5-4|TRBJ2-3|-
TGTGCCAGCAGCTCCCGGACAGGGGGCACAGATACGCAGTATTTT
CASSSRTGGTDTQYF
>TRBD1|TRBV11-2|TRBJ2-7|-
TGTGCCAGCAGCTTGGGGGACAGGGTCTACGAGCAGTACTTC
CASSLGDRVYEQYF
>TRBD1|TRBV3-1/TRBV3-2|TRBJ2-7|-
TGTGCCAGCAGCCATTCTACAGGGGGCTTACGCAACGAGCAGTACTTC
CASSHSTGGLRNEQYF
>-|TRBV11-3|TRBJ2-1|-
TGTGCCAGCAGCTTAGGGCCAAACAATGAGCAGTTCTTC
CASSLGPNNEQFF
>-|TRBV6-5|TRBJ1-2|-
TGTGCCAGCATACAGGGTGACACGGACTATGGCTACACCTTC
CASIQGDTDYGYTF
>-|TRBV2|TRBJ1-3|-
TGTGCCAGCGCTCCAGCAGCGCTAAGCTCTGGAAACACCATATATTTT
CASAPAALSSGNTIYF
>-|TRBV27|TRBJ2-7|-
TGTGCCAGCAGTTTGAACAGGGATCGCGAGCAGTACTTC
CASSLNRDREQYF
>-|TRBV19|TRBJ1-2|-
TGTGCCAGTAGCTCCACAGGTACTAACTATGGCTACACCTTC
CASSSTGTNYGYTF
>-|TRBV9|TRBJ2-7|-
TGTGCCAGCAGCGTAGGGCAGGGTAACTACTACGAGCAGTACTTC
CASSVGQGNYYEQYF
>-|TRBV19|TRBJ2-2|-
TGTGCCAGTACCCTCACTGGGCGGGATGCCGGGGAGCTGTTTTTT
CASTLTGRDAGELFF
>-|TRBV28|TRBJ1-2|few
TGTGCCAGCAGCCAAGCACGGAACAGCCCTCTTAACTATGGCTACACCTTC
CASSQARNSPLNYGYTF
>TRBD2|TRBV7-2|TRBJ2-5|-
TGTGCCAGCAGCTTAAGCCATAGCGGGGGTCAAGAGACCCAGTACTTC
CASSLSHSGGQETQYF
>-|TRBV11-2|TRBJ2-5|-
TGTGCCAGCAGCTTACATTCTAGCGCCACTCCCCAGTACTTC
CASSLHSSATPQYF
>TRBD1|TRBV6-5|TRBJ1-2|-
TGTGCCGCCCGGGACAGGGGGAGGTCTGGCTACACCTTC
CAARDRGRSGYTF
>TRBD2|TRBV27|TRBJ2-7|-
TGTGCCAGCAGTTTATCGCGGGGTCTAGCGGGAGTAGGCGAGCAGTACTTC
CASSLSRGLAGVGEQYF
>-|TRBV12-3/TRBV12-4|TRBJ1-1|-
TGTGCCAGCCGACAATCCGGGGGCACTGAAGCTTTCTTT
CASRQSGGTEAFF
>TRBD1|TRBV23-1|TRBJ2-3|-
TGCGCCAGCAGTCAATCAGGACAGGGTGGCGCAGATACGCAGTATTTT
CASSQSGQGGADTQYF
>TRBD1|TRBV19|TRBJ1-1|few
TGTGCCAGTAGTGCGACAGGGGGCTTCGGCACTGAAGCTTTCTTT
CASSATGGFGTEAFF
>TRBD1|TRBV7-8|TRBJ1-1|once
TGTGCCAGCACCGGACAGGGGGTAACTGAAGCTTTCTTT
CASTGQGVTEAFF
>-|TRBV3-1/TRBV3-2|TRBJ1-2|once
TGTGCCAGCAGCCAAGATAGGACAGTCTATAGCTACACCTTC
CASSQDRTVYSYTF
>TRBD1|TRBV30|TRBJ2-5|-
TGTGCCTGGAGGGGACAGGGGGCGGGGGAGACCCAGTACTTC
CAWRGQGAGETQYF
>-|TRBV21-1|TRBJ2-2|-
TGTGCCAGCAGCAAATTCCAGGGCCCCAGCGCCGGGGAGCTGTTTTTT
CASSKFQGPSAGELFF
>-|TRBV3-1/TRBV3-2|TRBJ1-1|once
TGTGCCAGCAGCCTGAGTTACAGTGAAGCTTTCTTT
CASSLSYSEAFF
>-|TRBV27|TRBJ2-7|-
TGTGCCAGCAGTTCATTAAACGGGAGAAGAGGCGAGCAGTACTTC
CASSSLNGRRGEQYF
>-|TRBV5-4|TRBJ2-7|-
TGTGCCAGCAGCCCGGACAGTTCGGTTTCTATCGGCTACGAGCAGTACTTC
CASSPDSSVSIGYEQYF
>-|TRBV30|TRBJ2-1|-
TGTGCCTGGAGTAAGCTAGCCTTATACAATGAGCAGTTCTTC
CAWSKLALYNEQFF
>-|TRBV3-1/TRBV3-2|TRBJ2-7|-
TGTGCCAGCAGCCAAATCAGCGCTCTCTCCTACGAGCAGTACTTC
CASSQISALSYEQYF
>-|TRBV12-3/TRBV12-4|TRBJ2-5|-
TGTGCCAGCAGTTCCGACTACCAAGAGACCCAGTACTTC
CASSSDYQETQYF
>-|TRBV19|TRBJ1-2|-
TGTGCCAGTATGGAAAACAGATTAAGTTATGGCTACACCTTC
CASMENRLSYGYTF
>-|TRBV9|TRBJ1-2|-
TGTGCCAGCAGCGTCCAACCGGGGGTTGTGACCGGCTACACCTTC
CASSVQPGVVTGYTF
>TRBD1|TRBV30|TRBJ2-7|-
TGTGCCTGGAGTGGCAACCCGATGACCGGGACAGGGTTGTACTTC
CAWSGNPMTGTGLYF
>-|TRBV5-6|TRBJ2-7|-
TGTGCCAGCAGCTTGGAGGCCCAGGGCCTTCTGGAGCAGTACTTC
CASSLEAQGLLEQYF
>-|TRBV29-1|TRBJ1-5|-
TGCAGCGTTGAAGAGGGCGGGTCGGGCCCCCAGCATTTT
CSVEEGGSGPQHF
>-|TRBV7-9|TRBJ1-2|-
TGTGCCAGCTCGAACAGGGCAGGAGATGGCTACACCTTC
CASSNRAGDGYTF
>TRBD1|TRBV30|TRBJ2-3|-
TGTGCCTGGAGCCCGACAGGGTTGGAGACAGATACGCAGTATTTT
CAWSPTGLETDTQYF
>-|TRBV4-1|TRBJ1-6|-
TGCGCCAGCACCCCCCTCCTCGACAGCTTTAATTCACCCCTCCACTTT
CASTPLLDSFNSPLHF
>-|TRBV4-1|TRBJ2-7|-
TGCGCCAGCAGCCAAGACCAGGTCTCCTACGAGCAGTACTTC
CASSQDQVSYEQYF
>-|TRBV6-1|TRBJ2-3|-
TGTGCCAGCAGTGAAGCCGAAGGTTTAAAGCGGGCCCTCCAGTATTTT
CASSEAEGLKRALQYF
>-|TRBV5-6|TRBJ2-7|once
TGTGCCAGCAGCTCACTGGCAGGGGCCTACGAGCAGTACTTC
CASSSLAGAYEQYF
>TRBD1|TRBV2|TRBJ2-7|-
TGTGCCACCGCTGGACAGGGGGTCTCCTACGAGCAGTACTTC
CATAGQGVSYEQYF
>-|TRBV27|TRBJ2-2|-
TGTGCCAGCAGTTTCAGGCCGTTGACCGGGGAGCTGTTTTTT
CASSFRPLTGELFF
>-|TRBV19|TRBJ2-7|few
TGTGCCAGTAGCCTAGGGCAGGGTCCCTACGAGCAGTACTTC
CASSLGQGPYEQYF
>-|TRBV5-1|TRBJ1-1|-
TGCGCCAGCAGCTTGGTGGCAGGGGAGACTGAAGCTTTCTTT
CASSLVAGETEAFF
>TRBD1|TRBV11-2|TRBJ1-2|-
TGTGCCAGCAGCTTAGTAAGGACAGGGACCTATGGCTACACCTTC
CASSLVRTGTYGYTF
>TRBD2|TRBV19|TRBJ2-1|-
TGTGCCAGTAGTATTAGCGGGAGAGGCAATGAGCAGTTCTTC
CASSISGRGNEQFF
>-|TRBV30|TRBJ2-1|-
TGTGCCTGGAGTCGGACAGCCCTTGGAAATGAGCAGTTCTTC
CAWSRTALGNEQFF